This TCR beta chain is from a study of blood T cell repertoires in COVID-19 (dated by TCRdb to 2018 to 2021). About the study as a whole: The collaborator samples originated in the United States, Italy and Spain and spanned the acute and convalescent phases of COVID-19. The material from the prospective study consisted of cDNA or gDNA derived from T cells, B-cell-depleted T cells, or PBMCs. Deeply sampled blood TCRbeta repertoires from subjects exposed to, actively infected with, or recovered from COVID-19 were included in the dataset. The repertoires were made available in a free public database intended to serve as a resource for research on the immune response to SARS-CoV-2. The samples were drawn from two sources: the first 160 participants of the ongoing ImmuneRACE study, and 1,200 or so subjects contributed by 6 global collaborators. A de-identified subject ID, COVID-19 status, age in years and sex were almost always included in the sample metadata. Where available, HLA class I and class II types were taken from metadata supplied by the sample provider and were not determined by assay-based typing.

For CDR1 and CDR2, the germline V gene lists KGHSH and LQKENI. After removal of 3 bases from V and 2 bases from J, the junction retains 13 bases not matched to a gene. The CDR3 measures 17 amino acids from cysteine to phenylalanine. Only the CDR3 region is kept as DNA, spanning 51 bases read in frame from base 1. Study-wide conclusions, independent of this receptor: The amount of clinical and demographic metadata varied by source and participant and was provided uncurated.

Participants in the prospective study were enrolled through a virtual design, were aged about 18 to 100 years, and lived in 24 United States geographic areas. In the prospective study, cohorts were assigned on the basis of participant-reported clinical history obtained from a screening survey and a study questionnaire. ImmuneRACE Cohort 3 recovered participants were defined by two consecutive negative NP/OP PCR tests, healthcare professional clearance, or symptom resolution. Each participant in the prospective study had whole blood, serum and a nasopharyngeal or oropharyngeal swab collected by mobile phlebotomists. Prospective study participants could optionally give additional blood draws and questionnaires over a roughly two-month period. Before DNA extraction, blood samples from the prospective study were shipped at room temperature or frozen. The immunoSEQ Assay, a bias-controlled multiplex PCR, was used to amplify TCRbeta CDR3 regions from genomic DNA. In the original analysis: The number of nucleated cells in each sample was estimated from the amplification of reference gene primers within the assay. To quantify the absolute abundance of each unique TCRbeta CDR3 rearrangement, sequence reads were collapsed and filtered. Productive Simpson clonality was computed per sample as the square root of Simpson's diversity index over productive rearrangements. This immuneACCESS table, as held by TCRdb, lists in-frame sequences with V and J called but not all clones. Of the missing ones, under half trace to an unresolved V gene in checked studies; the others have no known cause. V and J calls and clone size come straight from that table; D and trimming were deduced from the DNA. This sample gives 450,000 to 500,000 clones in total; about 90% of them show up just once. 0.7% of the sample rests with the top ten.

In regard to this clone: Its cognate antigen has yet to be identified. The input lacks base qualities; no much larger clone sits a single base away.

The sequence was collected from a woman under 30 who had recovered from COVID-19. Sample: PBMCs or T cells enriched from blood (not recorded which). The chain couples TRBV18 to TRBJ2-7; 7 middle bases align to TRBD1. This receptor has the CDR3 CASSPRKRDSLTYEQYF. The DNA sequence is TGTGCCAGCTCACCCCGAAAGAGGGACAGCTTAACCTACGAGCAGTACTTC. Here the CDR3 is joined to the reference TRBV18 and TRBJ2-7 genes, and the full variable domain is: NAGVMQNPRHLVRRRGQEARLRCSPMKGHSHVYWYRQLPEEGLKFMVYLQKENIIDESGMPKERFSAEFPKEGPSILRIQQVVRGDSAAYFCASSPRKRDSLTYEQYFGPGTRLTVT.